This T cell receptor beta chain appears in the sequencing data of a study of blood T cells in healthy people across ages (dated by TCRdb to 2013 to 2016). Some background on the complete study: In model experiments, template switching captured about one uniquely barcoded TCR beta cDNA molecule for every two T cells. To track age-related changes in TCR beta repertoire diversity, the study relied on deep sequencing normalized with unique cDNA molecular identifiers. The donors were split into four age groups: young (average 16 years), middle-aged (roughly 42), aged (approximately 59) and long-lived (82). To avoid experimental bias, donors of different ages were randomly spread across the sequencing lanes. For two donors (one aged 18 to 29 and one aged 80 or older), the study analyzed two additional independent replicas of 1 million unique cDNA reads from the same blood draw.

The paper's findings and limits, for the study overall: Estimates of total diversity based on one million sequenced T cells were considered lower bounds and underestimates. A strong correlation was found between observed TCR beta diversity and the percentage of naive T cells measured by flow cytometry. Conclusive comparison of naive and antigen-experienced compartments was prevented by the profiling of bulk unsorted PBMCs. Observed TCR beta diversity per million T cells fell roughly linearly with age, and a significant reduction was already apparent by age roughly 40. Because donor CMV infection status was unknown, age-related changes in expanded clonotypes were potentially confounded. Compared with the aged group, the long-lived group had more naive CD4+ T cells, fewer expanded clones and increased TCR diversity, suggesting age selection.

Notes on this clonotype: Its recognized antigen is unknown. No per-base quality is available; no much larger clone lies one base away.

The donors were 40 or so Caucasian individuals from Russia, aged roughly 6 to 100 years, who were systemically healthy. About 9.8 milliliters of peripheral blood were drawn from each donor into EDTA-treated Vacutainer tubes. Ficoll-Paque density-gradient centrifugation was used to isolate PBMCs, with at least 6.5 million per sample. Total RNA, at least 5.5 micrograms per sample, was extracted from PBMCs with Trizol reagent. The percentages of naive CD45RAhigh/CD27high T cells were determined by flow cytometry on a PBMC aliquot from every donor. Clipping removes 4 bases from V and 9 bases from J, with 7 as the unmatched junction base count. The CDR3 measures 15 amino acids from cysteine to phenylalanine. Kept here is only the CDR3 DNA, which spans 45 bases and is read in frame from base 1. Based on the germline V gene, the CDR1 and CDR2 sequences are SGHNT and YENEEA. The method was 5' RACE. Data came from an Illumina HiSeq 2500. A second PCR of 7 to 11 cycles was performed with a sample-barcoded 5' primer and a J-beta primer mix. A template-switch 5' adaptor carrying 12 random nucleotides introduced a unique molecular identifier onto each TCR beta cDNA molecule. At least 2.5 million CDR3-containing paired-end reads were obtained from each sample. First-strand cDNA was synthesized from all RNA with the Mint cDNA synthesis kit, primed by a TRBC-specific oligonucleotide. Following uracil-DNA glycosylase treatment, a first 18-cycle PCR with universal primers M1SS and BC2_uni_R was performed on all cDNA. The original pipeline was this. Normalization of each sample was performed by random selection of 1 million high-quality reads, each carrying a distinct molecular identifier. Instead of being binned into consensus sequences, reads that shared molecular identifiers were thrown out. MiTCR, set to a Q25 quality threshold and the strictest error-elimination algorithm, was used for CDR3 identification, clonotype clustering and error correction. A nonparametric unseen species model with Euler transformation was used to estimate lower-bound total TCR beta diversity. The public reads were run again by TCRdb, first through fastp at Q25 and then through MiXCR, and only productive beta chains were kept. Each entry merges the rows of one CDR3 protein and shows their most common DNA and genes. These V and J calls derive from TCRdb rather than the authors' analysis. The sample table holds fewer than 950,000 distinct CDR3 sequences, of which around 34% were seen once. The top ten clones comprise over 10% of the sample.

Sequencing was carried out using blood. The chain uses TRBV11-3 and TRBJ2-4; 12 bases in the junction line up with TRBD2. The sequence derives from a man in his late teens or twenties in good health. The DNA is TGTGCCAGCAGCTACCGACTAGCGGGAGAACCCATTCAGTACTTC. This yields the protein CASSYRLAGEPIQYF.